This T cell receptor (beta chain) is from a study of blood T cells in healthy people across ages. Study conclusions and caveats: From one million sequenced T cells, diversity estimates were lower bounds. Long-lived donors exceeded aged donors in naive CD4+ cells and diversity.

The V end was cut by 1 base, the J end by 8 bases, with 18 bases between. Germline V lookup: CDR1 SGHTA, CDR2 FQGNSA. The CDR3 consists of 15 residues. A sample-barcoded 5' primer and a J-beta primer mix were used in a second PCR of roughly 6 to 12 cycles. TCRdb processed the 5' RACE reads anew with MiXCR; each CDR3 protein has one entry. Of 1.5 million to 2 million distinct CDR3 sequences in the sample, 28% are singletons; the top ten hold about 7.7%. This clonotype was seen at least ten times. Its specificity is unknown. V is TRBV7-2 and J is TRBJ2-7; D tentatively fits TRBD1 or TRBD2 (5 bases each). This TCR was recovered from a woman aged 30 to 39 in good health. Sequencing was carried out using blood. This chain's CDR3 is CASSLERGRDFKQYF. CDR3 in DNA: TGTGCCAGCAGCTTAGAGAGGGGCCGGGATTTCAAGCAGTACTTC.